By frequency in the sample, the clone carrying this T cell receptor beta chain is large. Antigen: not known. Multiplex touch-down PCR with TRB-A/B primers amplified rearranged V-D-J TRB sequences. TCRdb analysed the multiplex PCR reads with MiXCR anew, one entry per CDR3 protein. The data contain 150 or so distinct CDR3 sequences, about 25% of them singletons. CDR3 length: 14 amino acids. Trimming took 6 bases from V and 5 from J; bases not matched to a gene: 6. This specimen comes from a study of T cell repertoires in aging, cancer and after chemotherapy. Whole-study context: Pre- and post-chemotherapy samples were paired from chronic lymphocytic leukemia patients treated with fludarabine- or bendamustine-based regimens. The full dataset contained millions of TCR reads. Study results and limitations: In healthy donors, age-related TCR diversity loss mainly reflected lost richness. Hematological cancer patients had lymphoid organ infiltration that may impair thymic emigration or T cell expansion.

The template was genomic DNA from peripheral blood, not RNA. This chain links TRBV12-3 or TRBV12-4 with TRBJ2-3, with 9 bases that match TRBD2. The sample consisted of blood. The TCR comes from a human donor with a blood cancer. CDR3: CASSYSGSLDTQYF. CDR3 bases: TGTGCCAGCAGCTATAGCGGGAGTTTAGATACGCAGTATTTT.